Detailed here is one T cell receptor beta chain. This sample is drawn from a study of cytomegalovirus exposure and HLA in healthy donors. The PCR had 60 Vbeta and 13 Jbeta primers. Data came from immunoSEQ multiplex PCR; TCRdb stores just in-frame clones and leaves some out. The repertoire consists of some 100,000 clones, with around 70% occurring once and the leading ten covering 5.4%. The CDR3 has 14 residues. Between the trimmed V and J ends, which lost 6 bases and 2 bases, there was a span of 13 bases. CDR1 and CDR2 from the germline V gene are LNHDA and SQIVND (reference sequence). Sequencing used PBMCs. The chain employs TRBV19 and TRBJ1-2; D gene ambiguous. The sequence was collected from a woman in her sixties or seventies in good health and CMV-seropositive. CDR3 loop: CASRRPSVNYGYTF. The CDR3 DNA follows: TGTGCCAGTAGGAGGCCTTCTGTGAACTATGGCTACACCTTC.